This TCR beta chain was recorded in a study of blood T cell repertoires in COVID-19. Study overall: T cells, B-cell-depleted T cells, or PBMCs supplied cDNA or gDNA.

This CDR3 contains 14 residues. From germline, CDR1 is MNHEY and CDR2 SVGEGT. Trimming removed 6 bases at V and 2 bases at J, with 12 bases between. The table lists this clone with a few counts. TCRdb's table, derived via immunoSEQ multiplex PCR, lists solely in-frame clones and lacks some. The sample yields 150,000 or so clones, 81% seen once. The chain couples TRBV6-2 or TRBV6-3 to TRBJ2-3, with D unclear. The clonotype was recovered from a man aged 55 to 70 with active or convalescent COVID-19. The specimen was peripheral blood. This CDR3 is CASSLGAFTDTQYF. CDR3 bases: TGTGCCAGCAGCCTCGGAGCGTTCACAGATACGCAGTATTTT.